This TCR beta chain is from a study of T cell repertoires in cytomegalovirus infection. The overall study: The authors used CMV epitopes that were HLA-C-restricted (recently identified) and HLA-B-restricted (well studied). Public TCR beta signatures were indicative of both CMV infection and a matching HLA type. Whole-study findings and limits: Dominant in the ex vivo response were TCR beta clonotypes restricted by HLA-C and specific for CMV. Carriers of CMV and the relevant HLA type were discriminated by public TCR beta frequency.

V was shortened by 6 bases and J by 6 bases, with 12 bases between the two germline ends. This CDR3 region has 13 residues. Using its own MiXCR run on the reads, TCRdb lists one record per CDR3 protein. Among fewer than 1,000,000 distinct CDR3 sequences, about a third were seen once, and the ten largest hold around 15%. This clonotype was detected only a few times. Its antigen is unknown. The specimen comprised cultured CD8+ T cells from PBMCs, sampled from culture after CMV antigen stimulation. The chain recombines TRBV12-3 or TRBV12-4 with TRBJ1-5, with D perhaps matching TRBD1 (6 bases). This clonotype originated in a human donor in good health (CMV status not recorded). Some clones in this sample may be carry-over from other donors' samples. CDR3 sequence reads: CASRVDRSQPQHF. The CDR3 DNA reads TGTGCCAGCAGGGTTGACAGGAGTCAGCCCCAGCATTTT.